Shown below are 9 T cell receptor beta chains from a single sample sequenced in a study of blood T cell repertoires in COVID-19. TCRdb's table, derived via immunoSEQ multiplex PCR, lists solely in-frame clones and lacks some. The profile shows around 160,000 clones, more than 75% of them singletons. Sequencing input: peripheral blood. Receptors originate from a man between 60 and 75 years old with active or convalescent COVID-19.

The V call is TRBV2, the J call TRBJ1-5; D not resolved. Germline lookup yields CDR1 SNHLY and CDR2 FYNNEI. V lost 4 bases to trimming and J lost 1 base, with 5 bases between them. CDR3 length: 13 amino acids. The CDR3 is CASSGHSNQPQHF. The CDR3 nucleotides are TGTGCCAGCAGTGGGCACAGCAATCAGCCCCAGCATTTT.

This clone was observed a few times. The V and J genes are TRBV2 and TRBJ2-1; D gene unclear. Germline-derived CDR1 and CDR2 are SNHLY and FYNNEI. The CDR3 spans 13 residues. Trimming pared 0 bases from V and 7 bases from J, leaving 7 bases between. CDR3 DNA: TGTGCCAGCAGTGAAGCGACTCGGAATGAGCAGTTCTTC. The encoded protein is CASSEATRNEQFF. Based on the CDR3 plus reference TRBV2 and TRBJ2-1, the full variable domain is EPEVTQTPSHQVTQMGQEVILRCVPISNHLYFYWYRQILGQKVEFLVSFYNNEISEKSEIFDDQFSVERPDGSNFTLKIRSTKLEDSAMYFCASSEATRNEQFFGPGTRLTVL.

The chain recombines TRBV13 with TRBJ2-7, with TRBD1 matching 9 bases. The J segment lost 1 base and the V segment lost 6 bases, leaving 7 bases of the junction unmatched. CDR1 and CDR2 (germline): PRHDT, FYEKMQ (reference sequence). The CDR3 consists of 15 residues. DNA of the CDR3: TGTGCCAGCAGTTTCTCCGGACAGGGGTCCTACGAGCAGTACTTC. Translating it yields CASSFSGQGSYEQYF.

This chain uses TRBV9 with TRBJ2-5; D is unresolved. Deletions cut 3 bases from V and 1 base from J, with 10 bases between. The CDR3 length is 14 residues. Germline V gene sequence: CDR1 SGDLS, CDR2 YYNGEE. The CDR3 nucleotides read TGTGCCAGCAGCGGACACAGCCCCCAAGAGACCCAGTACTTC. It specifies CASSGHSPQETQYF.

J is TRBJ2-1 and V is TRBV28, with D possibly being TRBD1 (6 bases). This CDR3 region has 15 residues. V was cut by 2 bases and J by 6 bases, with 14 bases left in between. CDR1 is MDHEN and CDR2 is SYDVKM in the germline V gene. The CDR3 DNA reads TGTGCCAGCAGTTTAGAAGGGGGTGTTCCCAATGAGCAGTTCTTC. It specifies CASSLEGGVPNEQFF.

This chain joins TRBV28 and TRBJ1-2; 7 bases line up with TRBD1. This CDR3 spans 14 amino acids. CDR1 and CDR2 from the germline V gene are MDHEN and SYDVKM. V shed 3 bases, J shed 0 bases, and the junction held 1 base outside the gene matches. In DNA form, the CDR3 reads TGTGCCAGCAGTTTCGACAGGGCTAACTATGGCTACACCTTC. Translating gives CASSFDRANYGYTF.

The V call is TRBV15, the J call TRBJ2-7; the D gene is possibly TRBD2 (5 bases). There are 16 residues in the CDR3. CDR1 is LNHNV, CDR2 YYDKDF, per germline (reference sequence). Trimming shortened V by 1 base and J by 0 bases, and 13 bases separated the two germline ends. The CDR3 loop is CATSRGGRFPSYEQYF. The CDR3 region has the DNA TGTGCCACCAGCAGAGGAGGGCGTTTTCCCTCCTACGAGCAGTACTTC.

A single count supports this clone. The chain combines TRBV3-1 (or the pseudogene TRBV3-2) with TRBJ1-5; possible D gene TRBD1, 5 bases. V dropped 0 bases and J dropped 5 bases, with 11 bases sitting between them. Germline CDR1 LGHDT, CDR2 YNNKEL (reference sequence). This CDR3 comprises 15 residues. CDR3 nucleotide sequence: TGTGCCAGCAGCCAAGAAACGGGCAGGGATCAGCCCCAGCATTTT. As protein: CASSQETGRDQPQHF.

The chain combines TRBV28 with TRBJ1-5, with unresolved D. The V and J ends lost 7 bases and 2 bases respectively, with 9 bases between them. Per germline, CDR1 MDHEN and CDR2 SYDVKM. The length of the CDR3 is 13 residues. CDR3 loop: CASNRSGNQPQHF. The CDR3 nucleotides read TGTGCCAGCAATCGATCAGGCAATCAGCCCCAGCATTTT.